The entry below gives a single TCR beta chain sequence along with its context. As yet, its antigen is unknown. This CDR3 spans 17 amino acids. V lost 1 base, J lost 1 base, and 8 bases stayed unmatched. CDR1 LNHNV and CDR2 YYDKDF come from the germline V gene (reference sequence). These data originate in a study of cytomegalovirus exposure and HLA in healthy donors. The PCR contained 60 Vbeta and 13 Jbeta primers. Method: immunoSEQ multiplex PCR; TCRdb's copy keeps in-frame clones and lacks some. The sample holds under 90,000 clones; roughly 70% are singletons and the top ten take about 9%. Study-wide findings and caveats: Indistinguishability led to the exclusion of some V segments, TRBV6-2 and TRBV6-3 included. Cytomegalovirus status was reportedly diagnosed by the classifier with high sensitivity and specificity. In a later analysis, a missense DCLRE1C variant was linked to TCR beta V- and J-gene trimming. A later examination showed that TCR association rates differed by HLA locus, with DRB1 most and HLA-C fewest.

The TCR originated in a man aged 40-50 years in good health and CMV-seropositive. This chain links TRBV15 with TRBJ1-2; 8 bases map to TRBD1. The specimen was PBMCs. The CDR3 DNA is TGTGCCACCAGCAGAGGGGGGGTAACAGGGGGTAACTATGGCTACACCTTC. Amino acids: CATSRGGVTGGNYGYTF. The full variable domain, with the rest looked up from reference TRBV15 and TRBJ1-2, is DAMVIQNPRYQVTQFGKPVTLSCSQTLNHNVMYWYQQKSSQAPKLLFHYYDKDFNNEADTPDNFQSRRPNTSFCFLDIRSPGLGDTAMYLCATSRGGVTGGNYGYTFGSGTRLTVV.